The rows below give T cell receptor beta chains drawn from one sample of a study of CD8 T cells in ankylosing spondylitis. TCRdb redid the calling of the 5' RACE reads with MiXCR, one entry per CDR3 protein. Among about 17,000 distinct CDR3 sequences listed, under 8.5% were seen once. Input material: blood. Source of these receptors: a male donor with ankylosing spondylitis or in good health (not recorded which). CDR3s include the opening cysteine and the closing phenylalanine or tryptophan. D genes are given only for firm matches. Rows give clone size only sometimes, using once, few, many, or a class for an expanded clone.

d_gene: NA
j_gene: TRBJ2-2
v_gene: TRBV19
abundance: NA
CDR3nt: TGTGCCAGTACTAAAACTAGCCAGGGCACCGGGGAGCTGTTTTTT
CDR3aa: CASTKTSQGTGELFF

d_gene: TRBD1
j_gene: TRBJ2-2
v_gene: TRBV29-1
abundance: many
CDR3nt: TGCAGCGTCATGATACAGGGGGCCGGGGAGCTGTTTTTT
CDR3aa: CSVMIQGAGELFF

d_gene: NA
j_gene: TRBJ2-2
v_gene: TRBV2
abundance: many
CDR3nt: TGTGCCAGCAGTGACAGGGCGGGCACCGGGGAGCTGTTTTTT
CDR3aa: CASSDRAGTGELFF

d_gene: NA
j_gene: TRBJ1-1
v_gene: TRBV5-1
abundance: many
CDR3nt: TGCGCCAGCAGCACCAACAGAAACACTGAAGCTTTCTTT
CDR3aa: CASSTNRNTEAFF

d_gene: NA
j_gene: TRBJ2-1
v_gene: TRBV28
abundance: many
CDR3nt: TGTGCCAGCAGTTTACCCGGGACCTGGAATGAGCAGTTCTTC
CDR3aa: CASSLPGTWNEQFF

d_gene: TRBD1
j_gene: TRBJ2-1
v_gene: TRBV12-3/TRBV12-4
abundance: medium-sized
CDR3nt: TGTGCCAGCAGTCTCGGGACAGGTTACAATGAGCAGTTCTTC
CDR3aa: CASSLGTGYNEQFF

d_gene: NA
j_gene: TRBJ2-2
v_gene: TRBV3-1
abundance: NA
CDR3nt: TGTGCCAGCAGCCGTGGCTCCCTGAACACCGGGGAGCTGTTTTTT
CDR3aa: CASSRGSLNTGELFF

d_gene: NA
j_gene: TRBJ2-2
v_gene: TRBV5-4
abundance: many
CDR3nt: TGTGCCAGCACCCTTGGGTCGGACGCCGGGGAGCTGTTTTTT
CDR3aa: CASTLGSDAGELFF

d_gene: TRBD1
j_gene: TRBJ1-1
v_gene: TRBV12-3/TRBV12-4
abundance: NA
CDR3nt: TGTGCCAGCAGTTTTAGGGGCAGGGGGACTTTTTTCGCTTCGGGGAACACTGAAGCTTTCTTT
CDR3aa: CASSFRGRGTFFASGNTEAFF

d_gene: NA
j_gene: TRBJ2-1
v_gene: TRBV14
abundance: many
CDR3nt: TGTGCCAGCCGGGCCGTGGGGTCCTACAATGAGCAGTTCTTC
CDR3aa: CASRAVGSYNEQFF

d_gene: TRBD1
j_gene: TRBJ1-2
v_gene: TRBV12-3/TRBV12-4
abundance: NA
CDR3nt: TGTGCCAGCAGTGGACGAAAGGGACAGGCTACCTATGGCTACACCTTC
CDR3aa: CASSGRKGQATYGYTF

d_gene: NA
j_gene: TRBJ2-5
v_gene: TRBV5-5
abundance: many
CDR3nt: TGTGCCAGCAGCTTCAGGGGTATTTTTCGGGAGACCCAGTACTTC
CDR3aa: CASSFRGIFRETQYF

d_gene: NA
j_gene: TRBJ2-2
v_gene: TRBV5-1
abundance: NA
CDR3nt: TGCGCCAGCAGCACCGCAATGACGGTCACCGGGGAGCTGTTTTTT
CDR3aa: CASSTAMTVTGELFF

d_gene: NA
j_gene: TRBJ2-3
v_gene: TRBV5-1
abundance: medium-sized
CDR3nt: TGCGCCAGCAGCTCCCTCGGGGATACGCAGTATTTT
CDR3aa: CASSSLGDTQYF

d_gene: TRBD2
j_gene: TRBJ2-3
v_gene: TRBV6-1
abundance: NA
CDR3nt: TGTGCCAGCAGTGAAAACGGCGGGAGTATGGATACGCAGTATTTT
CDR3aa: CASSENGGSMDTQYF

d_gene: NA
j_gene: TRBJ2-5
v_gene: TRBV2
abundance: NA
CDR3nt: TGTGCCAGCAGAGGACCCCGGGGTGGAGAGACCCAGTACTTC
CDR3aa: CASRGPRGGETQYF

d_gene: NA
j_gene: TRBJ2-2
v_gene: TRBV20-1
abundance: NA
CDR3nt: TGCAGTGCCTTCAGGGGGGGGAACACCGGGGAGCTGTTTTTT
CDR3aa: CSAFRGGNTGELFF

d_gene: NA
j_gene: TRBJ1-4
v_gene: TRBV5-6
abundance: many
CDR3nt: TGTGCCAGCAGCGAGGGGACTACGCGGGGCCCGGGCGAAAAACTGTTTTTT
CDR3aa: CASSEGTTRGPGEKLFF

d_gene: NA
j_gene: TRBJ2-2
v_gene: TRBV12-3/TRBV12-4
abundance: few
CDR3nt: TGTGCAGACGGGTTTGACACCGGGGAGCTGTTTTTT
CDR3aa: CADGFDTGELFF

d_gene: TRBD1
j_gene: TRBJ1-1
v_gene: TRBV7-9
abundance: many
CDR3nt: TGTGCCAGCAGCGCGACAGGGGGCGTCACTGAAGCTTTCTTT
CDR3aa: CASSATGGVTEAFF

d_gene: TRBD2
j_gene: TRBJ2-3
v_gene: TRBV5-1
abundance: few
CDR3nt: TGCGCCAGCAGCCCTATAGCGGGGGGGCCAGGAGATACGCAGTATTTT
CDR3aa: CASSPIAGGPGDTQYF

d_gene: NA
j_gene: TRBJ2-3
v_gene: TRBV12-3/TRBV12-4
abundance: medium-sized
CDR3nt: TGTGCCAGCAGCACCGGGACTCAACCCACAGATACGCAGTATTTT
CDR3aa: CASSTGTQPTDTQYF

d_gene: NA
j_gene: TRBJ2-2
v_gene: TRBV10-2
abundance: few
CDR3nt: TGCGCCAGCAGTTTTTCTACAGGGAAGACCGGGGAGCTGTTTTTT
CDR3aa: CASSFSTGKTGELFF

d_gene: NA
j_gene: TRBJ1-1
v_gene: TRBV10-3
abundance: NA
CDR3nt: TGTGCCATCAGCGTATCCGGGAAAAACTATGAAGCTTTCTTT
CDR3aa: CAISVSGKNYEAFF

d_gene: NA
j_gene: TRBJ1-1
v_gene: TRBV3-1
abundance: many
CDR3nt: TGTGCCAGCAGCCAAGGACCGACCTCTGAAGCTTTCTTT
CDR3aa: CASSQGPTSEAFF

d_gene: NA
j_gene: TRBJ2-2
v_gene: TRBV7-2
abundance: NA
CDR3nt: TGTACCAGCAGCCCCCGGGGCATATCGGCCGGGGAGCTGTTTTTT
CDR3aa: CTSSPRGISAGELFF

d_gene: NA
j_gene: TRBJ2-5
v_gene: TRBV27
abundance: many
CDR3nt: TGTGCCAGCAGTTTAGCCGGACTGCGGGGGACCCAGTACTTC
CDR3aa: CASSLAGLRGTQYF

d_gene: NA
j_gene: TRBJ1-1
v_gene: TRBV15
abundance: many
CDR3nt: TGTGCCACCAACAGACTGATGAACACTGAAGCTTTCTTT
CDR3aa: CATNRLMNTEAFF

d_gene: TRBD2
j_gene: TRBJ2-7
v_gene: TRBV27
abundance: few
CDR3nt: TGTGCCAGCAAGGGACTAGAAAACGAGCAGTACTTC
CDR3aa: CASKGLENEQYF

d_gene: TRBD2
j_gene: TRBJ2-1
v_gene: TRBV29-1
abundance: few
CDR3nt: TGCAGCGTGCGGCTTGCGGGAGGGGAAGGTGAGCAGTTCTTC
CDR3aa: CSVRLAGGEGEQFF

d_gene: NA
j_gene: TRBJ1-2
v_gene: TRBV20-1
abundance: few
CDR3nt: TGCAGTGCCTCCTCTCCAGGGTATGGCTACACCTTC
CDR3aa: CSASSPGYGYTF

d_gene: TRBD2
j_gene: TRBJ2-3
v_gene: TRBV6-2/TRBV6-3
abundance: NA
CDR3nt: TGTGCCAGCAGTTACTCTAGCGGGATGGCAGATACGCAGTATTTT
CDR3aa: CASSYSSGMADTQYF

d_gene: NA
j_gene: TRBJ2-1
v_gene: TRBV6-5
abundance: NA
CDR3nt: TGTGCCAGCAGTTACCCAACAGGGCGCGGCCGGAATGAGCAGTTCTTC
CDR3aa: CASSYPTGRGRNEQFF

d_gene: TRBD2
j_gene: TRBJ2-3
v_gene: TRBV29-1
abundance: NA
CDR3nt: TGCAGCGTGGATAGCGGGAGCCAGACGGGAGATACGCAGTATTTT
CDR3aa: CSVDSGSQTGDTQYF

d_gene: NA
j_gene: TRBJ2-1
v_gene: TRBV20-1
abundance: many
CDR3nt: TGCAGTGCTGCCCATGGTAGAAGCTCCTACAATGAGCAGTTCTTC
CDR3aa: CSAAHGRSSYNEQFF

d_gene: NA
j_gene: TRBJ2-1
v_gene: TRBV9
abundance: few
CDR3nt: TGTGCCAGCAGCGTAGGAGGAACAGATACTCACAATGAGCAGTTCTTC
CDR3aa: CASSVGGTDTHNEQFF

d_gene: NA
j_gene: TRBJ2-1
v_gene: TRBV6-5
abundance: few
CDR3nt: TGTGCCAGCAGTTACAGAATCTCCTACAATGAGCAGTTCTTC
CDR3aa: CASSYRISYNEQFF

d_gene: NA
j_gene: TRBJ2-3
v_gene: TRBV20-1
abundance: many
CDR3nt: TGCAGTGCTAATCTGCTTGTGAGCCCAGATACGCAGTATTTT
CDR3aa: CSANLLVSPDTQYF

d_gene: NA
j_gene: TRBJ2-1
v_gene: TRBV12-3/TRBV12-4
abundance: many
CDR3nt: NA
CDR3aa: CASSSSTSGNYNEQFF

d_gene: NA
j_gene: TRBJ1-4
v_gene: TRBV4-3
abundance: NA
CDR3nt: TGCGCCAGCAGCCGCAATGCCCTACCGGGCCGAGGAGGAAAACTGTTTTTT
CDR3aa: CASSRNALPGRGGKLFF

d_gene: NA
j_gene: TRBJ2-7
v_gene: TRBV2
abundance: NA
CDR3nt: TGTGCCAGCAGTTTCGGGACATTCTACGAGCAGTACTTC
CDR3aa: CASSFGTFYEQYF

d_gene: TRBD1
j_gene: TRBJ1-5
v_gene: TRBV6-6
abundance: many
CDR3nt: TGTGCCAGCAGTTACTCGATAGGACAGGGGATTTATCAGCCCCAGCATTTT
CDR3aa: CASSYSIGQGIYQPQHF

d_gene: TRBD1
j_gene: TRBJ2-7
v_gene: TRBV5-1
abundance: NA
CDR3nt: TGCGCCAGCAGCGTGACAGGGTCCCACTACGAGCAGTACTTC
CDR3aa: CASSVTGSHYEQYF

d_gene: NA
j_gene: TRBJ2-7
v_gene: TRBV6-5
abundance: many
CDR3nt: TGTGCCAGCAGTTCGCCCAGGGCCACCTACGAGCAGTACTTC
CDR3aa: CASSSPRATYEQYF

d_gene: NA
j_gene: TRBJ2-3
v_gene: TRBV5-1
abundance: many
CDR3nt: TGCGCCAGCAGCCTGACGGGGCCTCCCACAGATACGCAGTATTTT
CDR3aa: CASSLTGPPTDTQYF

d_gene: TRBD2
j_gene: TRBJ2-1
v_gene: TRBV2
abundance: NA
CDR3nt: TGTGCCAGCACTGCAACTAGCGGGAGGGCCCCTAATGAGCAGTTCTTC
CDR3aa: CASTATSGRAPNEQFF

d_gene: NA
j_gene: TRBJ1-1
v_gene: TRBV5-1
abundance: many
CDR3nt: TGCGCCAGCAGCTTTAGGATAGCCACTGAAGCTTTCTTT
CDR3aa: CASSFRIATEAFF

d_gene: NA
j_gene: TRBJ1-1
v_gene: TRBV30
abundance: few
CDR3nt: TGTGCCTGGAGTGTAGACAGCAACACTGAAGCTTTCTTT
CDR3aa: CAWSVDSNTEAFF

d_gene: NA
j_gene: TRBJ2-1
v_gene: TRBV20-1
abundance: many
CDR3nt: TGCAGTGCTAGGGGTCAGCGGTGGAGCTCCTACAATGAGCAGTTCTTC
CDR3aa: CSARGQRWSSYNEQFF

d_gene: TRBD2
j_gene: TRBJ2-2
v_gene: TRBV5-1
abundance: many
CDR3nt: TGCGCCAGCAGCCGTAGCGGGAGAGATACCGGGGAGCTGTTTTTT
CDR3aa: CASSRSGRDTGELFF

d_gene: TRBD2
j_gene: TRBJ2-5
v_gene: TRBV20-1
abundance: many
CDR3nt: TGCAGTGCGACCGGGACTAGCGGGAGTTGGAGGACCCAGTACTTC
CDR3aa: CSATGTSGSWRTQYF

d_gene: TRBD1
j_gene: TRBJ2-2
v_gene: TRBV12-3/TRBV12-4
abundance: NA
CDR3nt: TGTGCCAGCAGCTATAGTCCAGGGGGCACCGGGGAGCTGTTTTTT
CDR3aa: CASSYSPGGTGELFF

d_gene: TRBD2
j_gene: TRBJ2-3
v_gene: TRBV28
abundance: many
CDR3nt: TGTGCCAGCAGTTTCGCCCTCCTAGCGGGTAGCACAGATACGCAGTATTTT
CDR3aa: CASSFALLAGSTDTQYF

d_gene: NA
j_gene: TRBJ2-5
v_gene: TRBV6-6
abundance: NA
CDR3nt: TGTGCCAGCAGTCGACAGGACCTAGGAGACGAGACCCAGTACTTC
CDR3aa: CASSRQDLGDETQYF

d_gene: NA
j_gene: TRBJ2-1
v_gene: TRBV5-3
abundance: NA
CDR3nt: TGTGCCAGAAGCTTGGAGGGACCCGAGCAGTTCTTC
CDR3aa: CARSLEGPEQFF

d_gene: TRBD2
j_gene: TRBJ2-2
v_gene: TRBV12-3/TRBV12-4
abundance: NA
CDR3nt: TGTGCCAGCAGTCAACTAGCGCCGAACACCGGGGAGCTGTTTTTT
CDR3aa: CASSQLAPNTGELFF

d_gene: NA
j_gene: TRBJ2-1
v_gene: TRBV27
abundance: many
CDR3nt: TGTGCCAGCACCCTCGATGGCTCCTTTTACAATGAGCAGTTCTTC
CDR3aa: CASTLDGSFYNEQFF

d_gene: TRBD2
j_gene: TRBJ2-5
v_gene: TRBV20-1
abundance: many
CDR3nt: TGCAGTGCCAAACCTGGCGGGAGGGCCCGGGAGACCCAGTACTTC
CDR3aa: CSAKPGGRARETQYF

d_gene: TRBD2
j_gene: TRBJ2-1
v_gene: TRBV14
abundance: many
CDR3nt: TGTGCCAGCAGCCGAGAGAGCGGGAGGGCCTTCTACAATGAGCAGTTCTTC
CDR3aa: CASSRESGRAFYNEQFF

d_gene: NA
j_gene: TRBJ2-1
v_gene: TRBV7-2
abundance: NA
CDR3nt: TGTGCCAGCAGCCAGATAGGAGTAGGGTCCTACAATGAGCAGTTCTTC
CDR3aa: CASSQIGVGSYNEQFF